The entry below describes one TCR beta chain. These data belong to a study of blood T cell repertoires in COVID-19. About the study: Italy, Spain and the United States were the sources of the convalescent and acute COVID-19 samples. In each case, the material was cDNA or gDNA derived from T cells, B-cell-depleted T cells, or PBMCs.

Original analysis: Quantification of nucleated cells was approximated via reference gene primer amplification. Here immunoSEQ multiplex PCR was the method, and the copy in TCRdb shows in-frame clones only, minus some. V, J and clone size were drawn from that table, and D and trimming were deduced from the DNA. The table records about 200,000 clones, 84% of them present only once. The V gene lost 1 base and the J gene lost 6 bases, with 25 bases spanning the gap. CDR1 is MNHEY, CDR2 SMNVEV, per germline (reference sequence). The length of the CDR3 is 18 residues. The sequenced sample was peripheral blood. The gene calls are TRBV27 and TRBJ2-7; the D gene is possibly TRBD1 (7 bases). The clonotype originates from a human donor in a cohort sampled during active COVID-19. The CDR3 here is CASSLYGGTVQGRGEQYF. The DNA of the CDR3 is TGTGCCAGCAGTTTATATGGGGGGACAGTCCAAGGGCGGGGCGAGCAGTACTTC.